What follows describes a single T cell receptor (beta chain). This specimen belongs to a study of blood T cell repertoires in COVID-19. Overall study context: The study drew acute and convalescent COVID-19 samples from the United States, Italy and Spain.

Unmatched junction bases numbered 8, after V lost 4 bases and J lost 1 base. The CDR3 totals 16 residues. Germline CDR1 and CDR2: LNHDA and SQIVND (reference sequence). In the authors' workflow: Reference gene primer amplification yielded estimated nucleated cell counts. TCRdb keeps only in-frame clones here, not all; method: immunoSEQ multiplex PCR. The DNA was the basis for D and trimming; V, J and clone size are from that table. The repertoire holds 150,000 to 200,000 clones, with over 60% as singletons. The chain recombines TRBV19 with TRBJ2-5; the match to TRBD2 covers 8 bases. This TCR was recovered from a woman in her 70s with acute or convalescent COVID-19. Input material: peripheral blood. CDR3 DNA sequence: TGTGCCAGTAGTACCCGACGGGGGGGGTTCCAAGAGACCCAGTACTTC. Encoded protein: CASSTRRGGFQETQYF.